Each of the 19 T cell receptor beta chains below was sequenced from the same sample in a study of cytomegalovirus exposure and HLA in healthy donors. Clones were sequenced by immunoSEQ multiplex PCR, and TCRdb holds only the in-frame ones, with some missing. The table has about 330,000 clones, about nine tenths seen once. The sequenced material came from PBMCs. The receptors derive from a woman younger than 35 in good health and CMV-seronegative.

V is TRBV15 and J is TRBJ2-3; 10 bases are a match to TRBD2. Germline V lookup: CDR1 LNHNV, CDR2 YYDKDF (reference sequence). This CDR3 region has 17 residues. Trimming removed 8 bases from V and 3 bases from J; junction bases left unmatched: 14. The CDR3 protein is CATSRLLAGTWTDTQYF. In DNA, the CDR3 is TGTGCCACCTCAAGATTACTAGCGGGAACCTGGACAGATACGCAGTATTTT.

The J gene is TRBJ1-1, the V gene TRBV11-2; 7 bases align to TRBD1. With V trimmed by 4 bases and J by 4 bases, 3 bases remained unmatched. Germline V CDR1 and CDR2: SGHAT, FQNNGV. The CDR3 runs 13 residues. CDR3: CASSSDRVTEAFF. The CDR3 DNA reads TGTGCCAGCAGCTCCGACAGGGTCACTGAAGCTTTCTTT.

The chain has TRBV18 and TRBJ1-3; no firm D call. CDR1 and CDR2 (germline): KGHSH, LQKENI. This CDR3 spans 13 amino acids. Trimming removed 3 bases from V and 2 bases from J, with 5 bases in between. CDR3 sequence reads: CASSPVTGNTIYF. CDR3 DNA sequence: TGTGCCAGCTCACCCGTAACTGGAAACACCATATATTTT.

CDR3 nucleotides: TGTGCCAGCTCTCTCGGAGGGAGAGCAGATACGCAGTATTTT. Translation gives CASSLGGRADTQYF. V usage is TRBV7-2 and J usage is TRBJ2-3; TRBD2 might be the D (6 bases). Trimming removed 8 bases from V and 4 bases from J, with 16 bases in between. The CDR3 contains 14 residues. The germline V gene has CDR1 SGHTA and CDR2 FQGNSA.

This rearrangement joins TRBV6-5 to TRBJ2-1; D remains ambiguous. Germline V gene lookup returns CDR1 MNHEY and CDR2 SVGAGI. Trimming left V 6 bases short and J 3 bases short, with 12 bases between. This CDR3 region has 14 residues. CDR3 residues: CASRQQEVYNEQFF. CDR3 nucleotide sequence: TGTGCCAGCAGGCAGCAGGAAGTCTACAATGAGCAGTTCTTC.

The chain recombines TRBV25-1 with TRBJ2-3; TRBD1 agrees at 7 bases. The trim removed 6 bases at V and 1 base at J, leaving 7 bases unmatched. CDR3 size: 15 residues. The V gene's germline CDR1 is MGHDK and CDR2 SYGVNS. DNA for the CDR3: TGTGCCAGCAGCCCCACAGGGGCTGGCACAGATACGCAGTATTTT. Its translation is CASSPTGAGTDTQYF.

V is TRBV4-1 and J is TRBJ2-3; 10 bases map to TRBD2. CDR3 length: 18 residues. V was clipped by 4 bases and J by 2 bases; unmatched bases: 12. Germline-derived CDR1 and CDR2 are MGHRA and YSYEKL. The CDR3 DNA follows: TGCGCCAGCAGCCGAAGACTAGCGGGCATTTCCCCCACAGATACGCAGTATTTT. It translates to CASSRRLAGISPTDTQYF.

The V gene is TRBV30, the J gene TRBJ1-1; D may be TRBD1 (6 bases). Germline CDR1 reads GTSNPN; CDR2 reads SVGIG (reference sequence). This CDR3 has 13 amino acids. The ends were cut back, 1 base at V and 1 base at J, with 7 bases in the middle. CDR3 DNA: TGTGCCTGGAGTGAGACAGGGAACACTGAAGCTTTCTTT. It codes for CAWSETGNTEAFF. Full variable domain (outside the CDR3, taken from reference TRBV30 and TRBJ1-1): SQTIHQWPATLVQPVGSPLSLECTVEGTSNPNLYWYRQAAGRGLQLLFYSVGIGQISSEVPQNLSASRPQDRQFILSSKKLLLSDSGFYLCAWSETGNTEAFFGQGTRLTVV.

The CDR3 sequence is CASSQDGRGWYEQYF. CDR3 sequence (DNA): TGCGCCAGCAGCCAAGACGGCAGGGGGTGGTACGAGCAGTACTTC. The chain recombines TRBV4-3 with TRBJ2-7; 7 bases line up with TRBD1. Germline assignment: CDR1 LGHNA and CDR2 YSLEER. The CDR3 covers 15 residues. V lost 0 bases to trimming and J lost 4 bases; unmatched junction nucleotides: 6.

The V call is TRBV7-2, the J call TRBJ1-2, with 7 bases lining up with TRBD1. With 10 bases clipped from V and 5 bases from J, the junction kept 13 bases outside the gene matches. Germline assignment: CDR1 SGHTA and CDR2 FQGNSA. The CDR3 spans 14 residues. CDR3 DNA: TGTGCCATCCTCACCCAGAGGGGGCTGTATGGCTACACCTTC. It codes for CAILTQRGLYGYTF.

This chain joins TRBV7-9 and TRBJ2-2; 13 nucleotides match TRBD2. Germline V gene lookup returns CDR1 SEHNR and CDR2 FQNEAQ (reference sequence). This CDR3 has 16 residues. J was trimmed by 4 bases and V by 3 bases; bases with no gene match: 2. Written as DNA, the CDR3 is TGTGCCAGCAGCTTCGGACTAGCGGGAGCCACCGGGGAGCTGTTTTTT. It yields the protein CASSFGLAGATGELFF. The variable domain in full, completed from reference TRBV7-9 and TRBJ2-2, reads DTGVSQNPRHKITKRGQNVTFRCDPISEHNRLYWYRQTLGQGPEFLTYFQNEAQLEKSRLLSDRFSAERPKGSFSTLEIQRTEQGDSAMYLCASSFGLAGATGELFFGEGSRLTVL.

The J gene is TRBJ1-2, the V gene TRBV29-1, with D perhaps TRBD1 (5 bases). Germline CDR1 and CDR2: SQVTM and ANQGSEA. The CDR3 spans 12 residues. The germline V and J ends were trimmed by 8 bases and 1 base, with 11 bases remaining between them. CDR3 sequence (DNA): TGCAGCCTAAGCAGGGATAACTATGGCTACACCTTC. Protein sequence: CSLSRDNYGYTF.

V is TRBV11-2 and J is TRBJ2-7; possibly TRBD1 for D (5 bases). The CDR3 loop spans 13 amino acids. Trimming removed 5 bases at V and 3 bases at J, with 11 bases between. Germline V CDR1 and CDR2: SGHAT, FQNNGV. CDR3 nucleotides: TGTGCCAGCAGCCCACTCAGGGACTACGAGCAGTACTTC. As protein: CASSPLRDYEQYF. Using reference TRBV11-2 and TRBJ2-7 for the parts outside the CDR3, the full variable domain is EAGVAQSPRYKIIEKRQSVAFWCNPISGHATLYWYQQILGQGPKLLIQFQNNGVVDDSQLPKDRFSAERLKGVDSTLKIQPAKLEDSAVYLCASSPLRDYEQYFGPGTRLTVT.

The chain is built from TRBV7-2 and TRBJ2-7; 11 bases fit TRBD2. V was pared by 2 bases and J by 6 bases, with 6 bases of the junction left unmatched. Germline-derived CDR1 and CDR2 are SGHTA and FQGNSA. The CDR3 contains 15 residues. CDR3 residues: CASSLSTSGVSEQYF. CDR3 DNA: TGTGCCAGCAGCTTATCGACTAGCGGGGTCTCCGAGCAGTACTTC.

This clone was picked up a small number of times. The chain employs TRBV5-1 and TRBJ1-2; no definite D call. V was clipped by 0 bases and J by 5 bases, with 8 bases between them. From germline, CDR1 is SGHRS and CDR2 YFSETQ. The CDR3 sequence is 13 residues long. In DNA, the CDR3 is TGCGCCAGCAGCTTGGGACAACAATATGGCTACACCTTC. Its translation: CASSLGQQYGYTF.

The chain uses TRBV9 and TRBJ2-1; 12 bases are shared with TRBD2. J gave up 10 bases and V 3 bases, and 8 bases lay outside the gene matches. The germline gives CDR1 SGDLS, CDR2 YYNGEE. This CDR3 is built from 15 residues. DNA for the CDR3: TGTGCCAGCAGCGCGACTAGCGGGAGTTCGGGGGAGCAGTTCTTC. It is translated as CASSATSGSSGEQFF.

This clone was picked up a small number of times. The gene calls are TRBV7-9 and TRBJ2-4; no firm D call. V lost 1 base, J lost 1 base, and 5 bases lay in between. CDR3 length: 14 amino acids. Germline-derived CDR1 and CDR2 are SEHNR and FQNEAQ (reference sequence). The CDR3 is CASSLGGAKNIQYF. DNA of the CDR3: TGTGCCAGCAGCTTAGGCGGTGCCAAAAACATTCAGTACTTC.

The rearrangement links TRBV7-6 to TRBJ2-1; D remains ambiguous. Trimming shortened V by 1 base and J by 5 bases, and 9 bases separated the two germline ends. From germline, CDR1 is SGHVS and CDR2 FNYEAQ. The CDR3 runs to 14 residues. CDR3 amino acids: CASSLGQAHNEQFF. The CDR3 DNA reads TGTGCCAGCAGCTTAGGCCAAGCCCACAATGAGCAGTTCTTC.

V usage is TRBV7-3 and J usage is TRBJ1-2; D remains unclear. The V gene lost 2 bases and the J gene lost 8 bases, with 12 bases spanning the gap. Germline V gene sequence: CDR1 SGHTA, CDR2 FQGTGA. The CDR3 totals 13 residues. CDR3 residues: CASSLPSGQGYTF. The CDR3 DNA follows: TGTGCCAGCAGCTTACCGAGCGGGCAGGGCTACACCTTC.